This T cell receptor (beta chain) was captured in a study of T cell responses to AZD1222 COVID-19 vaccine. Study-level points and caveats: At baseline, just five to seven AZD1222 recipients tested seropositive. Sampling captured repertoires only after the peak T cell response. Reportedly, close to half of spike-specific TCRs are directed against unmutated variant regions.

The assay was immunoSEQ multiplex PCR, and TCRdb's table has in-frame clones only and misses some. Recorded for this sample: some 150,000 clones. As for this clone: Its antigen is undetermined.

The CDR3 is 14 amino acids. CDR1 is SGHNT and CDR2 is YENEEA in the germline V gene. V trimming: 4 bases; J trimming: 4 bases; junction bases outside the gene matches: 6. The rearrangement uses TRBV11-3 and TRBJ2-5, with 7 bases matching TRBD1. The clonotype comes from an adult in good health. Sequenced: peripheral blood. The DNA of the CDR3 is TGTGCCAGCAGCTCAGGGGGTTCGAGAGAGACCCAGTACTTC. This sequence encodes CASSSGGSRETQYF.